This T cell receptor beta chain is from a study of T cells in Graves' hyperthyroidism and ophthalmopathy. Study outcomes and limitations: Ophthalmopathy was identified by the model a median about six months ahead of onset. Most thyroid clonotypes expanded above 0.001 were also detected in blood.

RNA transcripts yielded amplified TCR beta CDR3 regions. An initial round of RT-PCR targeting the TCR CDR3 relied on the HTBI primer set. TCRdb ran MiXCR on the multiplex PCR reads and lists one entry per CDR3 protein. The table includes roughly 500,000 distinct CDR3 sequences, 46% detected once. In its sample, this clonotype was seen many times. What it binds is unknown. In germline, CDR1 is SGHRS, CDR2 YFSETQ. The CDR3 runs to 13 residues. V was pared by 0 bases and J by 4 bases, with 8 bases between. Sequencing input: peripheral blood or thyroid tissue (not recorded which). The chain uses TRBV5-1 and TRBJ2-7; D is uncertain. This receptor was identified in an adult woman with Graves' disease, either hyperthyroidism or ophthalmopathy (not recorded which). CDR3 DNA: TGCGCCAGCAGCTTGGGACACCGGTACGAGCAGTACTTC. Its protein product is CASSLGHRYEQYF.